This T cell receptor beta chain is drawn from a study of cytomegalovirus exposure and HLA in healthy donors. Findings of the study overall: Some TCR beta chains (about 180 of them) were listed as cytomegalovirus-associated. The records held CMV serostatus as the only immune exposure information.

A multiplex PCR was run with 60 Vbeta primers and 13 Jbeta primers. The assay was immunoSEQ multiplex PCR, and TCRdb's table has in-frame clones only and misses some. The table records over 200,000 clones, approximately 90% of them present only once. For this clone: Antigen: not known.

Looked up from germline, CDR1 is LGHNA and CDR2 is YSLEER. Trimming took 5 bases from V and 5 from J; bases not matched to a gene: 5. CDR3 length: 14 amino acids. Sequencing was performed on PBMCs. The receptor was derived from a woman aged 18-29 years in good health and CMV-seronegative. This chain uses TRBV4-3 with TRBJ2-7, with TRBD1 matching over 11 bases. DNA of the CDR3: TGCGCCAGCAGCTACCGGGACAGGGGGAACGAGCAGTACTTC. Amino acid sequence: CASSYRDRGNEQYF.